This T cell receptor (beta chain) emerged from a study of blood T cell repertoires in COVID-19. CDR1 is LNHDA and CDR2 is SQIVND in the germline V gene (reference sequence). V was clipped by 7 bases and J by 5 bases, with 24 bases between them. The CDR3 runs to 17 residues. The table came from immunoSEQ multiplex PCR; TCRdb's copy has only in-frame clones and leaves some out. Of roughly 250,000 clones detected, roughly 77% appear once; the ten largest clones hold about 3%. This TCR was sampled from a woman aged 80 or over with acute or convalescent COVID-19. The sample consisted of peripheral blood. The chain couples TRBV19 to TRBJ1-5; no reliable D call. Here the CDR3 DNA reads TGTGCCAGTACTTTAGTAGGAGGAGCGCCTGGGGATCAGCCCCAGCATTTT. Its translation: CASTLVGGAPGDQPQHF.